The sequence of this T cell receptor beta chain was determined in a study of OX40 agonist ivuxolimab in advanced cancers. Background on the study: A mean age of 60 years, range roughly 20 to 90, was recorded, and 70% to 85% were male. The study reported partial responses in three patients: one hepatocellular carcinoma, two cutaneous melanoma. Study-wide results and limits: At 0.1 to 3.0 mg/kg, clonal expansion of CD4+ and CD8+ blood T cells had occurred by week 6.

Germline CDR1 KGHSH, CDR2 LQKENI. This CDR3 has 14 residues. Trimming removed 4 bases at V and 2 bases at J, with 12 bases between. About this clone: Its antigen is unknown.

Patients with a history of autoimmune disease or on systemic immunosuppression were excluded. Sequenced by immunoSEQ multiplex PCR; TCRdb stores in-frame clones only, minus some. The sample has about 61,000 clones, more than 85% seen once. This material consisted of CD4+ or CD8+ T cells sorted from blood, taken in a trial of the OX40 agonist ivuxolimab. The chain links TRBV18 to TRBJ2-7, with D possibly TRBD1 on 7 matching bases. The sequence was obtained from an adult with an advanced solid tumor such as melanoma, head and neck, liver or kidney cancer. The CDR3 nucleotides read TGTGCCAGCTCACGCGGGACAGATACCTACGAGCAGTACTTC. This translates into CASSRGTDTYEQYF.